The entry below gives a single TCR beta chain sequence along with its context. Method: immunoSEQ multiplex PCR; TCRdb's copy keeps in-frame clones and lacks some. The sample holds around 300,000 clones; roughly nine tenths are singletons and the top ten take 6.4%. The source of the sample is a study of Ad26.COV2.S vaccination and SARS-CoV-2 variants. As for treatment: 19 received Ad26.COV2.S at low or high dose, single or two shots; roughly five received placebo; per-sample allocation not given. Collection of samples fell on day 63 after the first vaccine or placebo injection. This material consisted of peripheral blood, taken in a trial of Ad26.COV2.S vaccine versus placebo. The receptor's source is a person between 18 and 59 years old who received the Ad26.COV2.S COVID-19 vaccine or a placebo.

CDR3: CASSDDRGFPGSPLHF. As DNA, the CDR3 is TGTGCCAGCAGTGACGACAGGGGGTTCCCGGGATCACCCCTCCACTTT. The V call is TRBV2, the J call TRBJ1-6, with 9 nucleotides matching TRBD1. The CDR3 covers 16 residues. J was trimmed by 10 bases and V by 3 bases; bases with no gene match: 10. CDR1 and CDR2 (germline): SNHLY, FYNNEI.